The table lists the clone carrying this T cell receptor (beta chain) with a few counts. This sample was taken from a study of T cells of healthy individuals. MiXCR, run by TCRdb on the 5' RACE reads, gives a single entry per CDR3 protein. The sample shows nearly 100,000 distinct CDR3 sequences, roughly 18% of them seen only once. With V trimmed by 3 bases and J by 1 base, 7 bases remained unmatched. There are 18 residues in the CDR3. Germline loops: CDR1 LGHNA, CDR2 YNFKEQ. V and J are TRBV4-2 and TRBJ2-6, with TRBD1 matching over 9 bases. The clonotype was recovered from a human donor in good health. The CDR3 protein is CASSHILGQGSGANVLTF. CDR3 DNA: TGTGCCAGCAGCCATATCTTAGGACAGGGGTCTGGGGCCAACGTCCTGACTTTC.